This paragraph reports one T cell receptor beta chain. What it binds is unknown. Of the isolated RNA, all was reverse transcribed, and so the sequenced material was expressed TCRB transcripts. TCRdb keeps only in-frame clones here, not all; method: immunoSEQ multiplex PCR. The table lists under 300,000 clones, 11% of them singletons. This entry belongs to a study of beta chain features in type 1 diabetes. Study-level information: Patient and healthy donor groups were alike in age, gender and cell yields. Study-wide results and caveats: Any HLA-type effect on TCRB rearrangement remained unresolved here. Compared with healthy donors, patients appeared to share more similar naive, central memory and regulatory TCRB repertoires. When Type 1 diabetes patients were examined, their TCRB CDR3s proved moderately but significantly shorter in all four CD4+ subsets.

V lost 5 bases and J 4 bases, leaving 14 bases between the germline ends. From germline, CDR1 is KGHSH and CDR2 LQKENI. This CDR3 comprises 14 residues. J is TRBJ2-5 and V is TRBV18; maybe TRBD1 (6 bases). The receptor comes from a man aged 25-40 years with type 1 diabetes. The sequencing sample was made of naive CD4+ T cells from blood. CDR3 protein: CASSTRGGSETQYF. CDR3 DNA sequence: TGTGCCAGCTCAACCAGAGGGGGTTCAGAGACCCAGTACTTC.